This TCR beta chain was observed in a study of T cell responses to AZD1222 COVID-19 vaccine (dated by TCRdb to about 2021). Context from the whole study: AZD1222 recipients given second doses at about 4 weeks or at about 12 weeks were pooled, since spike-specific TCR depth and breadth were not found to differ between the two schedules. TCR sequencing was performed for roughly 250 trial participants, of whom approximately 200 were given two doses of AZD1222 and approximately 25 were given two doses of MenACWY control vaccine. Trial participants were enrolled into age subgroups of 18-55, 56-69 and 70-plus years, which contained roughly 150, 30 and 60 TCR-sequenced participants, respectively.

Overall results and qualifications from the work: Reportedly, almost half of the unique spike-specific TCRs recognized epitopes lying outside the regions that are mutated in the B.1.351 and B.1.1.7 variants. After two AZD1222 doses, spike-specific TCR breadth and depth were significantly higher than at day 0 and than in MenACWY recipients. The 56-69-year group was small, and its depth increase did not reach significance, likely because of low power. Only six AZD1222 recipients were SARS-CoV-2 seropositive at baseline, limiting conclusions about previously exposed vaccinees. The vaccine-associated CD4 TCRs covered the entire spike protein, and the dominant responses fell in regions 160-218 and 743-854. Most participants were white British and females outnumbered males, and the authors suggested that clonal diversity may have been underestimated. No day 14 peak-response samples were available, so repertoires were characterized only after the peak T cell response.

Worth noting for this clone: The clone's antigen remains unknown. Relative to the germline gene, one junction end is altered; a read error may explain this.

CDR1 and CDR2 are read off the germline V gene as SGHRS and YFSETQ. Reading from cysteine to phenylalanine, the CDR3 counts 17 amino acids. Here the CDR3 DNA is all that survives: 51 bases in frame from base 1. The CDR3 regions of human TCRbeta chains were subjected to immunosequencing. Turning to the authors' computational methods: Repertoire TCRs were matched against a reference library of SARS-CoV-2-specific TCRs generated with the MIRA antigen-specificity platform. Breadth meant the fraction of unique TCRs that were SARS-CoV-2-associated, whereas depth meant the fraction of total T cells that were SARS-CoV-2-associated. Using the MIRA data, each spike-specific TCR was mapped to the spike region that the TCR reacts to and placed in a CD4 or CD8 class. Log10-transformed breadth and depth values were compared by one-way ANOVA with Sidak's multiple comparisons tests. The table was pulled from immuneACCESS by TCRdb, which kept in-frame rearrangements only. Such tables lose some clones; where checked, under half of the loss comes from unresolved V genes, and the rest has no known cause. Clone size and V and J calls were adopted from that table, with D and trimming inferred from the DNA. The sample table holds 34,000 or so clones, of which around 90% were seen once. The ten largest account for around 6.6% of the sample.

Sample time point, as interpreted from the label and publication: baseline before first vaccination. The vaccinee samples were drawn from two UK trials, COV001 and COV002, one of which was a single-blind randomized controlled phase 2/3 trial testing AZD1222 (ChAdOx1 nCoV-19) in healthy adults. For TCRbeta chain sequencing, PBMC samples from trial participants were taken at day 0 and at day 28 after the second dose. Recombination linked TRBV5-1 to TRBJ2-5, with 15 bases in between that match TRBD2. Specimen: peripheral blood, collected on day 0 of AZD1222 vaccination. This TCR was sampled from an adult in good health. The DNA is TGCGCCAGCAGCTTGGGCGGACTAGCGGGAGGGGAAGACACCCAGTACTTC. Its product reads: CASSLGGLAGGEDTQYF. The entire variable domain, with the stretches around the CDR3 drawn from the reference TRBV5-1 and TRBJ2-5 proteins, is KAGVTQTPRYLIKTRGQQVTLSCSPISGHRSVSWYQQTPGQGLQFLFEYFSETQRNKGNFPGRFSGRQFSNSRSEMNVSTLELGDSALYLCASSLGGLAGGEDTQYFGPGTRLLVL.